This TCR beta chain derives from a study of blood T cell repertoires in COVID-19. Study-level information: Samples of COVID-19 (acute and convalescent) were obtained from the United States, Italy and Spain. T cells, B-cell-depleted T cells, or PBMCs supplied cDNA or gDNA.

How the authors handled the data: By means of reference gene primer amplification, nucleated cell counts were estimated. Some clones are missing from TCRdb's copy, which holds only in-frame ones; the method was immunoSEQ multiplex PCR. The V and J calls and clone size are taken from that table; D and trimming were inferred from the DNA. The sample includes roughly 150,000 clones, about 83% seen only once; the top ten take about 5%. The CDR3 is 11 residues long. V was pared by 4 bases and J by 14 bases, with 16 bases between. Germline V gene sequence: CDR1 SQVTM, CDR2 ANQGSEA. Sequencing was done on a sample of peripheral blood. The TCR originated in a human donor in a cohort sampled during active COVID-19. The rearrangement joins TRBV29-1 to TRBJ2-3; D is perhaps TRBD2 (5 bases). CDR3 sequence (DNA): TGCAGCGTTGCGGACTCTCCCCCACCGTATTTT. It encodes CSVADSPPPYF.